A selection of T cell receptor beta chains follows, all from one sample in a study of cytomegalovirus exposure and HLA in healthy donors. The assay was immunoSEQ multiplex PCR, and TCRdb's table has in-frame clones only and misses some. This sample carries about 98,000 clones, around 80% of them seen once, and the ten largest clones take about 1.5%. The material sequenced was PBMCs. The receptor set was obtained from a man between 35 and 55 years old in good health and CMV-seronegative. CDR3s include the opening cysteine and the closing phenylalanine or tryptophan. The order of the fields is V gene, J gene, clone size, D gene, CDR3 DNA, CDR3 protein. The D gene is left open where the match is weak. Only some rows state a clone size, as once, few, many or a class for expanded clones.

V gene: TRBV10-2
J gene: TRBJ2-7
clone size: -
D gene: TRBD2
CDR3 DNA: TGCGCCAGCAGTGGACTAGCGGGGACCTACGAGCAGTACTTC
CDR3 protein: CASSGLAGTYEQYF

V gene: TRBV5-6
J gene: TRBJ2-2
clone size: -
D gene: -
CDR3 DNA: TGTGCCAGCAGCTTGGAGCCGTATAACACCGGGGAGCTGTTTTTT
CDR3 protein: CASSLEPYNTGELFF

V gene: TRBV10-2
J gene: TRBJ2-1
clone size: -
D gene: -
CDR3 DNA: TGCGCCAGCAGTGGCGGGTGGTCCTACAATGAGCAGTTCTTC
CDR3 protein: CASSGGWSYNEQFF

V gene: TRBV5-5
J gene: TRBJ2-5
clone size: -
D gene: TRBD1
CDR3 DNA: TGTGCCAGCAGCTTGGCCTGGACCGGACAGGGTCAAGAGACCCAGTACTTC
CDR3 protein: CASSLAWTGQGQETQYF

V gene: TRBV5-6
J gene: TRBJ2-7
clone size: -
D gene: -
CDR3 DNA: TGTGCCAGCAGCTTAGGTCTGGGGCAGATTTACTACGAGCAGTACTTC
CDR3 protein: CASSLGLGQIYYEQYF

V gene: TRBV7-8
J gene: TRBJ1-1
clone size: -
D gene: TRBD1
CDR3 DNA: TGTGCCAGCACCAAGAACAGGGGGCGCACTGAAGCTTTCTTT
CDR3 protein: CASTKNRGRTEAFF

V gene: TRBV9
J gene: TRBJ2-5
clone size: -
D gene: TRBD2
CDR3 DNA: TGTGCCAGCACTCGCAGCGGGGGGGTACAAGAGACCCAGTACTTC
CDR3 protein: CASTRSGGVQETQYF

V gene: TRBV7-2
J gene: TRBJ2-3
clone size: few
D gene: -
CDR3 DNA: TGTGCCAGCAGCCCGCCGGGACTCCGCGGCGATACGCAGTATTTT
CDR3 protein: CASSPPGLRGDTQYF

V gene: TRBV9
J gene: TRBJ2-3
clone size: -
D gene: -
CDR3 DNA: TGTGCCAGCAGCGCTTACACAGATACGCAGTATTTT
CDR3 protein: CASSAYTDTQYF

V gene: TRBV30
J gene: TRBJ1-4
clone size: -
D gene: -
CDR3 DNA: TGTGCCTGGAGTGTACGTCGGGTCGGGGTTAAACTGTTTTTT
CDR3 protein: CAWSVRRVGVKLFF

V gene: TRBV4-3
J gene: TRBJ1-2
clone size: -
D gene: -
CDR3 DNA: TGCGCCAGCAGCCAAGAGCCCTGGCAGGGCCACTATGGCTACACCTTC
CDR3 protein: CASSQEPWQGHYGYTF

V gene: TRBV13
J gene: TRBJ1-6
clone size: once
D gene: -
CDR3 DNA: TGTGCCAGCCCCTTAGGGCAGTTAAATTCACCCCTCCACTTT
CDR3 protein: CASPLGQLNSPLHF

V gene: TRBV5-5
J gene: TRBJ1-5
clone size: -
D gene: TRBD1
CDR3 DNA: TGTGCCAGCAGCTTGGGGGGACAGGGGGCAGGTCAGCCCCAGCATTTT
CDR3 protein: CASSLGGQGAGQPQHF

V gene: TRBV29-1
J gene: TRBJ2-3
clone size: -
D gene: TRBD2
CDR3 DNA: TGCAGCGTCGCCGGGGGGGACGGGGCCACAGATACGCAGTATTTT
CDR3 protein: CSVAGGDGATDTQYF

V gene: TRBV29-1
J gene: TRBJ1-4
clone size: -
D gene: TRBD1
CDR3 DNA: TGCAGCGTTAGGCTGGGACAGGCTAATGAAAAACTGTTTTTT
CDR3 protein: CSVRLGQANEKLFF

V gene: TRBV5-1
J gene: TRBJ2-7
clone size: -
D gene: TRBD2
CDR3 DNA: TGCGCCAGCAGCTTGGATGTCGGGGGGGCTTACGAGCAGTACTTC
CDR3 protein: CASSLDVGGAYEQYF

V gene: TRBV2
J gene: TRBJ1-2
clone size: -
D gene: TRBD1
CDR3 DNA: TGTGCCAGCAGAGCCGGGACAGGGGATGGCTACACCTTC
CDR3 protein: CASRAGTGDGYTF

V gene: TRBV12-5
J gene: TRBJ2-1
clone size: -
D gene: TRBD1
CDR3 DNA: TGTGCTAGTGCCACCGGGACAGGGTCCTACAATGAGCAGTTCTTC
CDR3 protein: CASATGTGSYNEQFF

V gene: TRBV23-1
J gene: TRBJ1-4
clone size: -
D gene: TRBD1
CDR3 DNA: TGCGCCATGAGAGACAGGGCTGCAACTAATGAAAAACTGTTTTTT
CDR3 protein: CAMRDRAATNEKLFF

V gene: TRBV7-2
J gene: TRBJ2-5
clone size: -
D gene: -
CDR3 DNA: TGTGCCAGCAGCTTAGGTCGTGAGACCCAGTACTTC
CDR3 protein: CASSLGRETQYF

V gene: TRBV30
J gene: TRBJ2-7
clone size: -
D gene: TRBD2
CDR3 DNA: TGTGCCTGGAGGCCAAAGCGGGGGCCCACCTACGAGCAGTACTTC
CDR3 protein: CAWRPKRGPTYEQYF

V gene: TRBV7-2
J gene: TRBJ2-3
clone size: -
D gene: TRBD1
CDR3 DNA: TGTGCCAGCAGCTTAGCGGGACAGGTCACAGATACGCAGTATTTT
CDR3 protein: CASSLAGQVTDTQYF

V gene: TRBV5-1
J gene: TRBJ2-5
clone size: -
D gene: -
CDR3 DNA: TGCGCCAGCAGCTTAGTCTCCAGCGGTGGCGAGACCCAGTACTTC
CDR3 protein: CASSLVSSGGETQYF

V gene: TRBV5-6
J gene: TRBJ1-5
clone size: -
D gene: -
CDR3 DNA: TGTGCCAGCAGCAAAACAGACAGGCTACAAGAACAGCCCCAGCATTTT
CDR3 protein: CASSKTDRLQEQPQHF